This T cell receptor (beta chain) was captured in a study of CD8+CD57+ T cells in acquired aplastic anemia. Study findings and constraints: Simpson's diversity of CD8+ cells was not significantly different in patients compared with controls.

It was genomic DNA that served as the template for profiling TCR beta VDJ and CDR3. TCRdb re-called the reads with MiXCR, one entry per CDR3 protein. Altogether under 200,000 distinct CDR3 sequences are present, 40% to 55% being singletons, with the ten largest covering 3.2%. Individuals selected for sequencing had exhibited CD8+CD57+ cell expansion on flow cytometry. Among the patients, all had severe acquired aplastic anemia. The sample holds a few counts of this clonotype. Its specificity is unknown. The specimen was sorted CD4+, CD8+, or CD8+CD57+ T cells (not recorded which) from PBMCs. The clonotype comes from a human donor with aplastic anemia.

The CDR3 reads CASSTPGTSGGAKNIQYF. CDR3 nucleotides: TGTGCCAGCAGCACCCCCGGGACTAGCGGGGGGGCCAAAAACATTCAGTACTTC. The chain recombines TRBV11-2 with TRBJ2-4, with 15 nucleotides matching TRBD2. This CDR3 is built from 18 residues. The ends lost 5 bases at V and 1 base at J; junction bases unmatched: 6. Germline-derived CDR1 and CDR2 are SGHAT and FQNNGV.